This T cell receptor (beta chain) was recorded in a study of T cell responses to AZD1222 COVID-19 vaccine. Only in-frame clones appear in the TCRdb table, and some are missing; sequencing was by immunoSEQ multiplex PCR. Of 100,000 to 150,000 clones in the sample, 85% to 90% were seen once. V was shortened by 8 bases and J by 6 bases, with 17 bases between the two germline ends. Germline V CDR1 and CDR2: MNHNY, SVGAGI (reference sequence). The CDR3 consists of 14 residues. The J gene is TRBJ2-1, the V gene TRBV6-6; D might be TRBD1 (5 bases). The TCR was taken from an adult in good health. This material consisted of peripheral blood, taken on day 0 of AZD1222 vaccination. CDR3 sequence reads: CASFWTSQVNEQFF. The CDR3 DNA is TGTGCCAGCTTCTGGACATCTCAGGTCAATGAGCAGTTCTTC.